What follows is one T cell receptor (beta chain) and its context. What it recognizes is unknown. The sample belongs to a study of cytomegalovirus exposure and HLA in healthy donors. General study points: Cytomegalovirus-associated TCR beta chains were listed, numbering 164. In presence/absence analyses, roughly uniform sequencing depth across donors was assumed.

CDR1 and CDR2 (germline): SNHLY, FYNNEI. V gave up 4 bases and J gave up 6 bases, with 12 bases separating them. This CDR3 comprises 13 residues. 13 Jbeta primers and 60 Vbeta primers were used for the PCR. Produced via immunoSEQ multiplex PCR; TCRdb's table is partial and in-frame only. The repertoire has around 130,000 clones, 70% to 80% of them found once; the top ten carry around 1.2%. This rearrangement joins TRBV2 to TRBJ1-2, with D possibly matching TRBD1 (6 bases). The sequence was obtained from a man aged 50 to 60 in good health and CMV-seronegative. The sequenced sample was PBMCs. CDR3 nucleotide sequence: TGTGCCAGCAGTGTCCCGTCAGGGGATGGCTACACCTTC. Translating gives CASSVPSGDGYTF.